The 13 T cell receptor gamma chains below were found in one sample sequenced in a study of gamma-delta chains in newborns, infants, children. TCRdb re-processed the reads via CATT. Its listing shows 97 gamma-chain clones. The source material was blood. These TCRs come from a child who received the measles vaccine. This table probably holds off-target reads from a library built for another chain.

This clone was counted a single time. This sample includes further DNA sequences coding for the same CDR3. The V gene is TRGV9, but the J gene lacks a call. Looked up from germline, CDR1 is GITISATS and CDR2 is ISYDGTV (reference sequence). The CDR3 is 15 residues long. The CDR3 loop is CACDILGDLTAQLFF. The CDR3 nucleotides are TGTGCCTGTGACATACTGGGGGATTTGACAGCACAACTCTTCTTT.

A word on this clone: No DNA is shown, since the ends of the CDR3 on it are uncertain; the CDR3 is the one TCRdb lists. The V gene call reads TRGV9; no J gene was called. Germline loops: CDR1 GITISATS, CDR2 ISYDGTV (reference sequence). Inclusive of both ends, the CDR3 amounts to 24 amino acids. CDR3: CACDTAAGSWDTRQMFFGTGIKLF.

Concerning this clone: It is unclear where the CDR3 begins or ends on the DNA, so no DNA is shown, and the CDR3 is as TCRdb lists it. The V gene was identified as TRGV9, while no J gene was called. 25 amino acids form the CDR3, both terminal residues included. CDR1 is GITISATS, CDR2 ISYDGTV, per germline (reference sequence). CDR3 region: CACDTGGYSSWDTRQMFFGTGIKLF.

Worth noting for this clone: It is unclear where the CDR3 begins or ends on the DNA, so no DNA is shown, and the CDR3 is as TCRdb lists it. The V gene is listed as TRGV9; no J gene was called. The length of the CDR3 is 25 amino acids, counting both ends. Germline CDR1 GITISATS, CDR2 ISYDGTV (reference sequence). CDR3 region: CACDTGGYGSWDTRQMFFGTGIKLF.

A note on this clone: The DNA is left out, because the CDR3 cannot be placed on it with certainty; the CDR3 is given as TCRdb lists it. No J gene call was made, and the V gene is TRGV9. The germline V gene has CDR1 GITISATS and CDR2 ISYDGTV (reference sequence). The CDR3 has 24 residues if both end residues are counted. This chain's CDR3 is CACDSVIAGDYTRQMFFGTGIKLF.

The table lists this clone with a count of one. The V gene call reads TRGV9; no J gene was called. Germline lookup yields CDR1 GITISATS and CDR2 ISYDGTV (reference sequence). CDR3 length: 17 residues. The CDR3 spells CACDRVGDTLATAQLFF. DNA for the CDR3: TGTGCCTGTGACAGGGTGGGGGATACGCTTGCGACAGCACAACTCTTCTTT.

The V gene call reads TRGV9; no J gene was called. The germline V gene encodes CDR1 GITISATS and CDR2 ISYDGTV (reference sequence). The CDR3 is 11 amino acids. CDR3 nucleotides: TGTGCCTTCCCAAAACTTCGAAGGGCCTTTTTT. Protein: CAFPKLRRAFF.

As for this clone: The limits of the CDR3 on the DNA are not certain, so only TCRdb's listed CDR3 is given. The J gene went uncalled, whereas the V gene is TRGV9. Germline assignment: CDR1 GITISATS and CDR2 ISYDGTV (reference sequence). With termini counted, the CDR3 has 24 amino acids. The CDR3 spells CACDSTGSSWDTRQMFFGTGIKLF.

The V gene is listed as TRGV9; no J gene was called. The V gene's germline CDR1 is GITISATS and CDR2 ISYDGTV (reference sequence). This CDR3 contains 14 residues. CDR3 protein: CASTRHRMTAQLFF. The DNA of the CDR3 is TGTGCCTCCACAAGGCACAGAATGACAGCACAACTCTTCTTT.

In its sample, this clone was seen a few times. No DNA is shown, since the ends of the CDR3 on it are uncertain; the CDR3 is the one TCRdb lists. V gene assignment gives TRGV9, but the J gene was left uncalled. CDR1 GITISATS and CDR2 ISYDGTV come from the germline V gene (reference sequence). The CDR3 numbers 26 amino acids, ends counted. The CDR3 loop is CAFNHPTGGYARDTRQMFFGTGIKLF.

As for this clone: The DNA is left out, because the CDR3 cannot be placed on it with certainty; the CDR3 is given as TCRdb lists it. The V gene was identified as TRGV9, while no J gene was called. The CDR3 adds up to 25 amino acids, both ends counted. Per the germline V gene, CDR1 is GITISATS and CDR2 is ISYDGTV (reference sequence). The CDR3 region is CAFCPPSSSSWDTRQMFFGTGIKLF.

This clone was detected only once. It is unclear where the CDR3 begins or ends on the DNA, so no DNA is shown, and the CDR3 is as TCRdb lists it. The V gene is given as TRGV9, and no J gene call is available. The CDR3 is made up of 26 amino acids, end residues included. The germline V gene encodes CDR1 GITISATS and CDR2 ISYDGTV (reference sequence). CDR3: CACDTAGGSSSWDTRQMFFGTGIKLF.

In this sample, this clone turned up once. No DNA is shown, since the ends of the CDR3 on it are uncertain; the CDR3 is the one TCRdb lists. The V gene corresponds to TRGV9; no J gene was called. Germline values: CDR1 GITISATS, CDR2 ISYDGTV (reference sequence). The CDR3 comprises 24 residues, both ends counted. CDR3 sequence: CACDTVGGERDTRQMFFGTGIKLF.